Below, 8 T cell receptor beta chains from the same sample are listed, as sequenced in a study of response to subunit inactivated influenza vaccine. TCRdb reprocessed the RT-PCR reads with MiXCR, giving one entry per CDR3 protein. The table lists about 170,000 distinct CDR3 sequences, about 11% of them singletons. The sample consisted of CD8+ T cells sorted from PBMCs, taken less than 30 months after vaccination. The receptors shown here come from a man aged 45 to 75 who received an inactivated influenza vaccine.

The chain is built from TRBV7-6 and TRBJ2-1; TRBD2 aligns across 8 bases. Trimming removed 5 bases from V and 6 bases from J; junction bases left unmatched: 6. CDR1 and CDR2 from the germline V gene are SGHVS and FNYEAQ. The CDR3 length is 14 residues. In DNA form, the CDR3 reads TGTGCCAGCAGCCTACCCGGGACTAGCAATGAGCAGTTCTTC. As protein: CASSLPGTSNEQFF.

This clonotype appeared a few times. V is TRBV7-8 and J is TRBJ2-3; D is possibly TRBD2 (6 bases). Germline values: CDR1 SGHVS, CDR2 FQNEAQ. Trimming removed 6 bases at V and 6 bases at J, with 16 bases between. The CDR3 runs to 14 residues. The CDR3 DNA is TGTGCCAGCAGAATCGGGACTTCCCACGATACGCAGTATTTT. Protein sequence: CASRIGTSHDTQYF.

The chain uses TRBV4-3 and TRBJ2-3, with 9 bases identical to TRBD2. The length of the CDR3 is 15 residues. Germline V gene data show CDR1 as LGHNA and CDR2 as YSLEER. The J segment lost 4 bases and the V segment lost 3 bases, leaving 5 bases of the junction unmatched. This chain's CDR3 is CASSQLAGSPDTQYF. The DNA of the CDR3 is TGCGCCAGCAGCCAGCTAGCGGGGAGCCCAGATACGCAGTATTTT.

The CDR3 loop reads CASSSLYGTGVFGENSPLHF. CDR3 DNA: TGTGCCAGCAGTTCCCTGTACGGGACAGGGGTTTTCGGGGAAAATTCACCCCTCCACTTT. The chain recombines TRBV28 with TRBJ1-6; 10 bases are a match to TRBD1. With V trimmed by 4 bases and J by 7 bases, 19 bases remained unmatched. The CDR3 totals 20 residues. The germline CDR1 and CDR2 sequences are MDHEN and SYDVKM.

The chain has TRBV6-5 and TRBJ2-1; D uncertain. Trimming took off 4 bases at V and 8 bases at J, with 21 bases between the two ends. Germline loops: CDR1 MNHEY, CDR2 SVGAGI. The CDR3 has 16 amino acids. The DNA for the CDR3 is TGTGCCAGCAGTTCCACGTGGTTGGGAATTGGGGATGAGCAGTTCTTC. It codes for CASSSTWLGIGDEQFF.

This chain links TRBV6-1 with TRBJ1-2, with 7 bases aligning to TRBD1. Unmatched junction bases numbered 11, after V lost 6 bases and J lost 4 bases. CDR3 length: 15 amino acids. CDR1 is MNHNS and CDR2 is SASEGT in the germline V gene. As DNA, the CDR3 is TGTGCCAGCAGCCCCTTCGAACAGGGGATCTATGGCTACACCTTC. Translated, it gives CASSPFEQGIYGYTF.

This rearrangement joins TRBV7-9 to TRBJ2-3; no clear D. The CDR3 extends over 14 amino acids. Germline V gene sequence: CDR1 SEHNR, CDR2 FQNEAQ (reference sequence). V was cut by 1 base and J by 0 bases, with 5 bases left in between. The CDR3 coding sequence is TGTGCCAGCAGCTTAGTGGTCAGCACAGATACGCAGTATTTT. Its protein product is CASSLVVSTDTQYF.

This clonotype was detected only a few times. The gene calls are TRBV11-2 and TRBJ2-7, with TRBD2 matching 11 bases. CDR1 SGHAT and CDR2 FQNNGV come from the germline V gene. The CDR3 is 15 amino acids. V was pared by 5 bases and J by 1 base, with 4 bases of the junction left unmatched. The CDR3 loop reads CASSVGLAESYEQYF. DNA of the CDR3: TGTGCCAGCAGCGTGGGACTAGCGGAGTCCTACGAGCAGTACTTC. The full variable domain, in which reference TRBV11-2 and TRBJ2-7 provide the parts outside the CDR3, is EAGVAQSPRYKIIEKRQSVAFWCNPISGHATLYWYQQILGQGPKLLIQFQNNGVVDDSQLPKDRFSAERLKGVDSTLKIQPAKLEDSAVYLCASSVGLAESYEQYFGPGTRLTVT.